Listed here are 20 T cell receptor beta chains from one sample, sequenced in a study of CD8 T cells in ankylosing spondylitis. TCRdb reprocessed the 5' RACE reads with MiXCR, giving one entry per CDR3 protein. The table lists 130,000 to 150,000 distinct CDR3 sequences, approximately 9.2% of them singletons, with approximately 6.8% in the top ten. Sequenced: synovial fluid, either unsorted or a sorted T cell fraction (not recorded which). These receptor sequences come from a male donor with ankylosing spondylitis.

This clonotype came up a few times. DNA for the CDR3: TGCAGTGCCGCCTTGTTGAGGGGGGACACTGAAGCTTTCTTT. This codes for CSAALLRGDTEAFF. The chain recombines TRBV20-1 with TRBJ1-1; a weak D match, TRBD1 (6 bases). The CDR3 sequence is 14 residues long. Trimming pared 6 bases from V and 3 bases from J, leaving 17 bases between. CDR1 and CDR2 from the germline V gene are DFQATT and SNEGSKA (reference sequence).

This clonotype was counted a few times. The chain recombines TRBV7-8 with TRBJ2-7; D is uncertain. V was shortened by 2 bases and J by 1 base, with 6 bases between the two germline ends. The CDR3 is 13 amino acids. The germline V gene has CDR1 SGHVS and CDR2 FQNEAQ. The CDR3 sequence: CASSLPLSYEQYF. CDR3 DNA sequence: TGTGCCAGCAGCTTACCCCTATCCTACGAGCAGTACTTC.

There are a few counts of this clonotype. The genes are TRBV5-1 and TRBJ2-1; 9 nucleotides line up with TRBD2. This CDR3 is built from 15 residues. The V gene's germline CDR1 is SGHRS and CDR2 YFSETQ. The ends lost 0 bases at V and 12 bases at J; junction bases unmatched: 10. This chain's CDR3 is CASSLGLAGTWAQFF. The DNA of the CDR3 is TGCGCCAGCAGCTTGGGGCTAGCGGGGACGTGGGCGCAGTTCTTC.

There are a few counts of this clonotype. This rearrangement joins TRBV12-3 or TRBV12-4 to TRBJ1-2; D uncertain. This CDR3 is built from 12 residues. Trimming cost V 2 bases and J 12 bases, with 13 bases left between them. CDR3 protein: CASSLRRHRDTF. The CDR3, as DNA: TGTGCCAGCAGTTTAAGGAGACATAGGGACACCTTC.

There are many counts of this clonotype. The chain carries TRBV7-9 and TRBJ2-7; D gene ambiguous. V gave up 2 bases and J gave up 7 bases, with 12 bases separating them. Per the germline V gene, CDR1 is SEHNR and CDR2 is FQNEAQ (reference sequence). This CDR3 comprises 13 residues. CDR3 residues: CASSLRESWEQYF. The CDR3 bases are TGTGCCAGCAGCTTAAGGGAAAGTTGGGAGCAGTACTTC.

This clonotype was counted at least ten times. The chain uses TRBV21-1 and TRBJ2-1; the DNA was not used to check the table's D call, TRBD2. TRBV21-1 is flagged as a pseudogene. This CDR3 has 17 residues. The CDR3 coding sequence is TGTGCCAGCAGCAAAGTCGGGCCTAGCGGGGGGTACAATGAGCAGTTCTTC. Amino acid sequence: CASSKVGPSGGYNEQFF.

This clonotype was observed at least ten times. This chain uses TRBV28 with TRBJ1-4; maybe TRBD1 (5 bases). Per the germline V gene, CDR1 is MDHEN and CDR2 is SYDVKM. Trimming shortened V by 8 bases and J by 3 bases, and 13 bases separated the two germline ends. The CDR3 runs to 14 residues. The DNA for the CDR3 is TGTGCCAGCCTTGGAGCGGGGGCTAATGAAAAACTGTTTTTT. It specifies CASLGAGANEKLFF.

The V gene is TRBV6-2 or TRBV6-3, the J gene TRBJ2-7, with unresolved D. V lost 6 bases and J lost 9, with 15 bases in between. CDR3 length equals 12 residues. The germline V gene has CDR1 MNHEY and CDR2 SVGEGT. The CDR3 DNA follows: TGTGCCAGCAGCCTAAGCCCCACTGGGCAGTACTTC. It translates to CASSLSPTGQYF.

This clonotype was observed at least ten times. This chain joins TRBV27 and TRBJ2-5; TRBD2 agrees at 8 bases. CDR3 length: 16 amino acids. V trimming: 6 bases; J trimming: 2 bases; junction bases outside the gene matches: 11. The germline gives CDR1 MNHEY, CDR2 SMNVEV (reference sequence). The CDR3 DNA reads TGTGCCAGCAGCCGTCCCCCGGGGACTAGTCAAGAGACCCAGTACTTC. Translating gives CASSRPPGTSQETQYF.

This clonotype was counted ten times or more. J is TRBJ1-1 and V is TRBV20-1; D is unresolved. Trimming removed 7 bases at V and 0 bases at J, with 12 bases between. The V gene's germline CDR1 is DFQATT and CDR2 SNEGSKA (reference sequence). This CDR3 comprises 13 residues. CDR3 protein: CSVPILMNTEAFF. CDR3 DNA sequence: TGCAGTGTTCCCATTCTCATGAACACTGAAGCTTTCTTT.

CDR3 amino acids: CASSLGAGGTGSSPLHF. The CDR3 DNA sequence: TGTGCCAGCAGTTTGGGGGCAGGGGGCACCGGGAGTTCACCCCTCCACTTT. The J gene is TRBJ1-6, the V gene TRBV27; the match to TRBD1 covers 8 bases. After removal of 3 bases from V and 9 bases from J, the junction contained 13 bases not matched to a gene. This CDR3 has 17 residues. Germline V gene lookup returns CDR1 MNHEY and CDR2 SMNVEV (reference sequence).

This clonotype was seen repeatedly, ten times or more. The chain links TRBV20-1 to TRBJ2-5, with TRBD2 identical over 11 bases. J lost 4 bases, V lost 8 bases, and 12 bases had no gene match. Per germline, CDR1 DFQATT and CDR2 SNEGSKA (reference sequence). This CDR3 contains 15 residues. The CDR3 loop reads CSPTLAGGAGETQYF. CDR3 sequence (DNA): TGCAGTCCTACCCTAGCGGGAGGAGCTGGAGAGACCCAGTACTTC.

This clonotype has a handful of counts. The CDR3 DNA reads as TGCAGCGTTTTGGACACTCTAGCCAAAAACATTCAGTACTTC. It is translated as CSVLDTLAKNIQYF. The V gene is TRBV29-1, the J gene TRBJ2-4; tentative D call: TRBD1 (5 bases). CDR1 SQVTM and CDR2 ANQGSEA come from the germline V gene. CDR3 length equals 14 residues. Deletions cut 5 bases from V and 0 bases from J, with 11 bases between.

This clonotype was observed at least ten times. The V gene is TRBV7-9, the J gene TRBJ1-2; 9 bases line up with TRBD1. The V gene end was trimmed by 5 bases and the J gene end by 4 bases; junction bases not matched to a gene: 8. CDR3 length: 15 amino acids. Germline CDR1 SEHNR, CDR2 FQNEAQ (reference sequence). Here the CDR3 reads CASSPWDRDRYGYTF. As DNA, the CDR3 is TGTGCCAGCAGCCCCTGGGACAGGGATCGCTATGGCTACACCTTC.

This clonotype showed up just a few times. The chain has TRBV15 and TRBJ2-7; 9 bases are a match to TRBD2. Germline loops: CDR1 LNHNV, CDR2 YYDKDF (reference sequence). V shed 2 bases, J shed 5 bases, and the junction held 4 bases outside the gene matches. This CDR3 has 14 amino acids. CDR3 in DNA: TGTGCCACCAGCAGACTAGCGGGATCCAACGAGCAGTACTTC. Translating gives CATSRLAGSNEQYF.

This clonotype was seen more than once but under ten times. This chain uses TRBV7-6 with TRBJ1-5, with D perhaps matching TRBD1 (6 bases). CDR3 length: 15 amino acids. V lost 1 base to trimming and J lost 7 bases, with 14 bases between them. The germline gives CDR1 SGHVS, CDR2 FNYEAQ. CDR3 nucleotide sequence: TGTGCCAGCAGCTTAGATGGGGGGGCCCTGCAGCCCCAGCATTTT. This gives the protein CASSLDGGALQPQHF.

This clonotype was recorded many times. The chain has TRBV7-2 and TRBJ1-4; TRBD1 matches at 11 bases. V was clipped by 1 base and J by 1 base; unmatched bases: 2. Germline loops: CDR1 SGHTA, CDR2 FQGNSA. This CDR3 comprises 17 residues. DNA for the CDR3: TGTGCCAGCAGCTTAGGGACAGGGGGCGAAACTAATGAAAAACTGTTTTTT. It codes for CASSLGTGGETNEKLFF.

This clonotype was seen ten or more times. This rearrangement joins TRBV28 to TRBJ1-1; D remains unclear. The V end lost 5 bases, the J end lost 1 base, and 8 bases lay between the germline ends. Germline lookup yields CDR1 MDHEN and CDR2 SYDVKM. This CDR3 region has 13 residues. CDR3 DNA sequence: TGTGCCAGCAGTCTTCAGTGGAACACTGAAGCTTTCTTT. This encodes CASSLQWNTEAFF.

This clonotype was found many times. The V and J genes are TRBV28 and TRBJ1-2; TRBD1 matches at 7 bases. The junction had 13 bases not matched to a gene; V was cut back by 4 bases and J by 8 bases. The V gene's germline CDR1 is MDHEN and CDR2 SYDVKM. CDR3 length equals 15 residues. DNA of the CDR3: TGTGCCAGCAGTTCATCACCTGGACAGGCGGGGGGCTACACCTTC. Translated: CASSSSPGQAGGYTF.

At least ten counts were recorded for this clonotype. The rearrangement joins TRBV20-1 to TRBJ2-7, with D tentatively TRBD2 (5 bases). Trimming stripped 7 bases from V and 0 bases from J, with 7 bases between. From germline, CDR1 is DFQATT and CDR2 SNEGSKA (reference sequence). The CDR3 has 11 residues. The CDR3 bases are TGCAGTGTTAGCGACTCCTACGAGCAGTACTTC. This sequence encodes CSVSDSYEQYF.